These T cell receptor beta chains were read from a single sample in a study of blood T cell repertoires in COVID-19. Sequenced by immunoSEQ multiplex PCR; TCRdb stores in-frame clones only, minus some. The sample consists of around 250,000 clones, 90% of them appearing once. Specimen: peripheral blood. All receptors come from a woman aged 55-69 years with COVID-19, enrolled during active disease. Both conserved end residues are part of each CDR3. The D gene is left open where the match is weak. A row's size may be missing; if present it is once, few, many or a size class.

TRBD1,TRBJ2-7,TRBV23-1,.,CASSQSRDRASETYEQYF,TGCGCCAGCAGTCAATCGAGGGACAGGGCCTCTGAAACCTACGAGCAGTACTTC
TRBD2,TRBJ2-7,TRBV3-1/TRBV3-2,.,CASSPGLTSYEQYF,TGTGCCAGCAGCCCGGGACTAACCTCCTACGAGCAGTACTTC
.,TRBJ1-1,TRBV7-3,.,CASSSTPQGQGGAFF,TGTGCCAGCAGCTCCACCCCGCAGGGACAAGGTGGGGCTTTCTTT
.,TRBJ1-1,TRBV21-1,.,CASSKAMEGQQMNTEAFF,TGTGCCAGCAGCAAGGCTATGGAGGGACAGCAGATGAACACTGAAGCTTTCTTT
.,TRBJ2-2,TRBV3-1/TRBV3-2,once,CASSARGNGELFF,TGTGCCAGCAGCGCCAGGGGAAACGGGGAGCTGTTTTTT
.,TRBJ1-5,TRBV4-1,.,CASSQDIRMGGQPQHF,TGCGCCAGCAGCCAAGATATCCGAATGGGGGGGCAGCCCCAGCATTTT
.,TRBJ2-5,TRBV27,.,CASSPNIRRDETQYF,TGTGCCAGCAGTCCTAACATAAGGAGGGACGAGACCCAGTACTTC
TRBD1,TRBJ1-1,TRBV4-1,.,CASSRLGQGRGRTEAFF,TGCGCCAGCAGCCGCCTCGGACAGGGCCGGGGTCGGACTGAAGCTTTCTTT
.,TRBJ1-5,TRBV11-3,.,CASSPGTGTNQPQHF,TGTGCCAGCAGCCCCGGCACGGGTACCAATCAGCCCCAGCATTTT
.,TRBJ1-2,TRBV12-3/TRBV12-4,.,CASSVTALLGYTF,TGTGCCAGCAGCGTCACAGCCCTTTTAGGCTACACCTTC
TRBD1,TRBJ1-5,TRBV3-1/TRBV3-2,.,CAIPLGTEEPMSSNQPQHF,TGTGCCATCCCACTCGGGACAGAAGAACCCATGAGCAGTAATCAGCCCCAGCATTTT
.,TRBJ1-5,TRBV7-2,.,CASSLWRESNQPQHF,TGTGCCAGCAGCTTATGGAGGGAGAGCAATCAGCCCCAGCATTTT
TRBD1,TRBJ2-5,TRBV7-9,.,CASSFLPGQGAETQYF,TGTGCCAGCAGCTTCTTACCCGGACAGGGGGCTGAGACCCAGTACTTC
.,TRBJ1-4,TRBV6-5,.,CASSYSRQSWEKLFF,TGTGCCAGCAGTTACTCGAGACAGTCTTGGGAAAAACTGTTTTTT
TRBD1,TRBJ1-2,TRBV9,.,CASRDRAYGYTF,TGTGCCAGCAGGGACAGGGCCTATGGCTACACCTTC
.,TRBJ1-1,TRBV19,.,CASSIDLFQGGTEAFF,TGTGCCAGTAGTATAGATCTATTCCAGGGTGGCACTGAAGCTTTCTTT
.,TRBJ1-5,TRBV19,few,CASSIGSGAPPRSQHF,TGTGCCAGTAGTATAGGCTCAGGGGCCCCTCCTCGGTCCCAGCATTTT
.,TRBJ2-7,TRBV4-1,.,CASSQVQEVSYEQYF,TGCGCCAGCAGCCAAGTCCAGGAAGTTTCCTACGAGCAGTACTTC
.,TRBJ1-2,TRBV19,.,CASSPLQVPGGYTF,TGTGCCAGTAGTCCCCTACAGGTGCCGGGTGGCTACACCTTC
TRBD2,TRBJ2-3,TRBV25-1,few,CASSGSGGGSDTQYF,TGTGCCAGCAGTGGCTCCGGGGGGGGGTCAGATACGCAGTATTTT
.,TRBJ1-1,TRBV11-3,.,CASSFSLNTEAFF,TGTGCCAGCAGCTTTAGTTTGAACACTGAAGCTTTCTTT
.,TRBJ2-2,TRBV9,.,CASSVENWAEELFF,TGTGCCAGCAGCGTAGAAAATTGGGCTGAGGAGCTGTTTTTT
.,TRBJ1-6,TRBV6-2/TRBV6-3,.,CASSYGPQTGFYNSPLHF,TGTGCCAGCAGTTACGGCCCCCAGACAGGCTTCTATAATTCACCCCTCCACTTT
.,TRBJ2-3,TRBV5-6,.,CASSLASGTLTTQYF,TGTGCCAGCAGCTTGGCGAGTGGGACTCTAACTACGCAGTATTTT
TRBD1,TRBJ1-1,TRBV5-1,.,CASSLLGRGQTEAFF,TGCGCCAGCAGCTTGTTGGGCAGGGGGCAAACTGAAGCTTTCTTT
TRBD2,TRBJ2-3,TRBV7-3,.,CASSLKLAGGTDTQYF,TGTGCCAGCAGCTTAAAACTAGCGGGGGGGACAGATACGCAGTATTTT
.,TRBJ1-1,TRBV27,.,CASSYWQGNPEAFF,TGTGCCAGCAGTTACTGGCAGGGCAACCCTGAAGCTTTCTTT
.,TRBJ2-3,TRBV6-1,.,CASSDTGITDTQYF,TGTGCCAGCAGTGATACCGGGATCACAGATACGCAGTATTTT
.,TRBJ1-5,TRBV3-1/TRBV3-2,once,CASSQERSESNQPQHF,TGTGCCAGCAGCCAAGAAAGATCGGAGAGCAATCAGCCCCAGCATTTT
.,TRBJ2-5,TRBV3-1/TRBV3-2,.,CASSPLSTWRETQYF,TGTGCCAGCAGCCCCCTATCCACCTGGAGAGAGACCCAGTACTTC
.,TRBJ1-6,TRBV4-3,.,CASSQDWGADSPLHF,TGCGCCAGCAGCCAAGATTGGGGAGCTGATTCACCCCTCCACTTT
TRBD1,TRBJ1-6,TRBV6-1,.,CASSEWQGAAANSPLHF,TGTGCCAGCAGTGAATGGCAGGGGGCGGCGGCGAATTCACCCCTCCACTTT
.,TRBJ1-1,TRBV4-2,.,CASSQDRGLNTEAFF,TGTGCCAGCAGCCAAGATCGGGGTTTGAACACTGAAGCTTTCTTT
TRBD1,TRBJ2-1,TRBV29-1,.,CSVGTGGYNEQFF,TGCAGCGTTGGGACAGGGGGCTACAATGAGCAGTTCTTC
TRBD2,TRBJ2-1,TRBV7-3,.,CASSRVRGEYNEQFF,TGTGCCAGCAGCCGGGTGCGGGGGGAATACAATGAGCAGTTCTTC
.,TRBJ1-2,TRBV6-2/TRBV6-3,once,CASSFSTLGYGYTF,TGTGCCAGCAGTTTCTCGACCCTCGGGTATGGCTACACCTTC
TRBD1,TRBJ1-2,TRBV11-2,.,CASRKLQGARGYTF,TGTGCCAGCAGGAAATTACAGGGGGCTAGAGGCTACACCTTC
.,TRBJ1-5,TRBV30,once,CAWSVMAGNQPQHF,TGTGCCTGGAGTGTTATGGCAGGAAATCAGCCCCAGCATTTT
.,TRBJ1-2,TRBV6-2/TRBV6-3,once,CASSRDKDGYTF,TGTGCCAGCAGCCGCGACAAGGATGGCTACACCTTC
TRBD1,TRBJ2-2,TRBV3-1/TRBV3-2,few,CASSQRTGGAGGELFF,TGTGCCAGCAGCCAGAGGACAGGGGGCGCGGGCGGGGAGCTGTTTTTT
.,TRBJ1-6,TRBV2,.,CASSDRRVNSPLHF,TGTGCCAGCAGTGACCGCAGGGTCAATTCACCCCTCCACTTT
TRBD2,TRBJ2-2,TRBV6-5,.,CASSYSILARTGELFF,TGTGCCAGCAGTTACTCGATACTAGCGAGAACCGGGGAGCTGTTTTTT
.,TRBJ1-1,TRBV27,.,CASSFGQGNTEAFF,TGTGCCAGCAGTTTTGGGCAGGGGAACACTGAAGCTTTCTTT
.,TRBJ2-7,TRBV14,many,CASSQQGLGYEQYF,TGTGCCAGCAGCCAACAGGGTCTTGGCTACGAGCAGTACTTC
.,TRBJ1-5,TRBV19,.,CASSLGVGQPQHF,TGTGCCAGTTCTCTAGGTGTCGGGCAGCCCCAGCATTTT
.,TRBJ2-2,TRBV7-9,.,CASRVEVLSNTGELFF,TGTGCCAGCCGCGTAGAGGTACTATCGAACACCGGGGAGCTGTTTTTT
TRBD1,TRBJ1-6,TRBV6-5,once,CASSPGQGSYSPLHF,TGTGCCAGCAGTCCCGGACAGGGGTCATATTCACCCCTCCACTTT
.,TRBJ2-3,TRBV7-9,.,CASSFTGNTDTQYF,TGTGCCAGCAGCTTTACGGGGAACACAGATACGCAGTATTTT
.,TRBJ2-1,TRBV10-2,.,CASTESSLYNEQFF,TGCGCCAGCACCGAAAGTAGCCTCTACAATGAGCAGTTCTTC
TRBD2,TRBJ2-1,TRBV2,.,CASNGGLAGGTTYNEQFF,TGTGCCAGCAACGGGGGACTAGCGGGGGGTACTACCTACAATGAGCAGTTCTTC
TRBD2,TRBJ2-7,TRBV4-3,few,CASSQVDGGTYEQYF,TGCGCCAGCAGCCAAGTAGACGGGGGGACCTACGAGCAGTACTTC
TRBD1,TRBJ2-7,TRBV19,.,CASSIMGQGRGFDEQYF,TGTGCCAGTAGTATAATGGGACAGGGTAGGGGTTTCGACGAGCAGTACTTC
.,TRBJ2-3,TRBV11-1,.,CASRALTDTQYF,TGTGCCAGCAGGGCCCTTACAGATACGCAGTATTTT
TRBD1,TRBJ1-1,TRBV9,.,CASSLDTQGSAQNTEAFF,TGTGCCAGCAGCCTAGATACACAGGGGTCCGCTCAGAACACTGAAGCTTTCTTT
TRBD1,TRBJ2-5,TRBV5-8,.,CASSYLGQGGETQYF,TGTGCCAGCAGCTACCTGGGACAGGGAGGAGAGACCCAGTACTTC
TRBD1,TRBJ1-2,TRBV7-9,.,CASSTRGQTYGYTF,TGTGCCAGCAGCACCAGGGGACAGACCTATGGCTACACCTTC
TRBD1,TRBJ2-5,TRBV7-7,.,CASSLRQGLQETQYF,TGTGCCAGCAGCTTACGACAGGGTCTTCAAGAGACCCAGTACTTC
TRBD1,TRBJ1-2,TRBV14,.,CASSPGQGADGYTF,TGTGCCAGCAGCCCGGGACAGGGGGCGGATGGCTACACCTTC
.,TRBJ1-2,TRBV19,.,CASSIFGAYGYTF,TGTGCCAGTAGTATCTTCGGAGCCTATGGCTACACCTTC
.,TRBJ1-5,TRBV6-9,.,CASSYTAENQPQHF,TGTGCCAGCAGTTACACGGCGGAGAATCAGCCCCAGCATTTT